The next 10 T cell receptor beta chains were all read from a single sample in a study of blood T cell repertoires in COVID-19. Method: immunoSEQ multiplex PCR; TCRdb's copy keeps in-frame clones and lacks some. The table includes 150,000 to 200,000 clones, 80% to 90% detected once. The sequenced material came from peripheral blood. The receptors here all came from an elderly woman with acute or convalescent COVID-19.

The CDR3 spells CASSLASGNTGELFF. The CDR3 region has the DNA TGCGCCAGCAGTCTCGCTAGCGGGAACACCGGGGAGCTGTTTTTT. V is TRBV10-1 and J is TRBJ2-2; the match to TRBD2 covers 7 bases. This CDR3 spans 15 amino acids. The V and J ends lost 5 bases and 1 base, in that order; junction bases with no gene match: 4. CDR1 and CDR2 (germline): WNHNN, SYGVQD (reference sequence).

For the CDR3, the DNA is TGCGCCAGCAGCCAAGATCTTAACAGGTCGGAAAAACTGTTTTTT. Protein: CASSQDLNRSEKLFF. This chain connects TRBV4-1 to TRBJ1-4; D is perhaps TRBD1 (5 bases). CDR3 length: 15 amino acids. The V end lost 0 bases, the J end lost 8 bases, and 13 bases lay between the germline ends. CDR1 and CDR2 (germline): MGHRA, YSYEKL.

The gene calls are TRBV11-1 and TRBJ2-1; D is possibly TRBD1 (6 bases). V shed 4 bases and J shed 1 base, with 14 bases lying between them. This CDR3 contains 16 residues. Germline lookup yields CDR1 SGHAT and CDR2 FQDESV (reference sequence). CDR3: CASSYQGPESYNEQFF. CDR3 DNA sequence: TGTGCCAGCAGCTACCAGGGGCCAGAATCCTACAATGAGCAGTTCTTC.

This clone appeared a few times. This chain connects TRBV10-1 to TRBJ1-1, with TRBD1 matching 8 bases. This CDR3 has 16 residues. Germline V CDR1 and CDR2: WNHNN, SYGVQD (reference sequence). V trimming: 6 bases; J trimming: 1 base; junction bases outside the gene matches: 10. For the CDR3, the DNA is TGCGCCAGCAGCCGGACATCTGGACAGGGGAACACTGAAGCTTTCTTT. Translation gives CASSRTSGQGNTEAFF.

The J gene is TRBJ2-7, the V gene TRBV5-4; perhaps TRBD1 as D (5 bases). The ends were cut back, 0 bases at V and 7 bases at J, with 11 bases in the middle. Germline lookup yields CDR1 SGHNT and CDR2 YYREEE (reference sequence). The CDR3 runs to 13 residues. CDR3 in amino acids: CASSLVVQGEQYF. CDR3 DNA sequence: TGTGCCAGCAGCTTGGTGGTCCAGGGAGAGCAGTACTTC.

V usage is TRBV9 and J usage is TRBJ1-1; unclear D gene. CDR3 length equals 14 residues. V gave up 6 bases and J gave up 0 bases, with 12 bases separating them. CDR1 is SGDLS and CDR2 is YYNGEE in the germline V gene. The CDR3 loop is CASNGGIMNTEAFF. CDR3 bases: TGTGCCAGCAACGGCGGGATCATGAACACTGAAGCTTTCTTT.

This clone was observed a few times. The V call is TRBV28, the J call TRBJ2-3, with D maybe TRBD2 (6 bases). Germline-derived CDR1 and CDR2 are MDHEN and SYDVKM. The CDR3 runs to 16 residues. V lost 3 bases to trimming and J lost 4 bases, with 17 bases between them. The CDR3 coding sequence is TGTGCCAGCAGTTTTGAGGTGTGGGACTCGGCAGATACGCAGTATTTT. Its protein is CASSFEVWDSADTQYF.

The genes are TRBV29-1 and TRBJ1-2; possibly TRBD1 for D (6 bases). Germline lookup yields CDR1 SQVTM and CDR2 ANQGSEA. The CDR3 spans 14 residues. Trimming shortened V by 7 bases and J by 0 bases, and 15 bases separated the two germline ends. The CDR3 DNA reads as TGCAGCGCTGGAAGACAGGCAGCTAACTATGGCTACACCTTC. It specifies CSAGRQAANYGYTF.

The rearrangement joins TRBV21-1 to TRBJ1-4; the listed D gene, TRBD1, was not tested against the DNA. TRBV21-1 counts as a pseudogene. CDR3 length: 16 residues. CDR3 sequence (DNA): TGTGCCAGCAGCATTGGACAGCATACAACTAATGAAAAACTGTTTTTT. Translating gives CASSIGQHTTNEKLFF.

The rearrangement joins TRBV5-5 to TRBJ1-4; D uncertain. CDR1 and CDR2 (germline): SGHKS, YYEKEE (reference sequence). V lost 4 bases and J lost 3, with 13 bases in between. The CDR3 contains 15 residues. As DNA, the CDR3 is TGTGCCAGCAGCACTAACTGGTTTTCTAATGAAAAACTGTTTTTT. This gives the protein CASSTNWFSNEKLFF.